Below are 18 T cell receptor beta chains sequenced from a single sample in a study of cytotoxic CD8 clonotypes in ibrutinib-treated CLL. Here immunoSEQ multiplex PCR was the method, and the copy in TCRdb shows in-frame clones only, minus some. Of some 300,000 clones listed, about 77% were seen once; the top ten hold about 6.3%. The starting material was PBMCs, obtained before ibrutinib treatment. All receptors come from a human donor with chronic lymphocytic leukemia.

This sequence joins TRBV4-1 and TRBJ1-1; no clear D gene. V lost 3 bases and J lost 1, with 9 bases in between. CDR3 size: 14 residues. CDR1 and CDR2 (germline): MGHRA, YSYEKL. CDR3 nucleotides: TGCGCCAGCAGCCAGCCGGTGGCGAACACTGAAGCTTTCTTT. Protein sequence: CASSQPVANTEAFF.

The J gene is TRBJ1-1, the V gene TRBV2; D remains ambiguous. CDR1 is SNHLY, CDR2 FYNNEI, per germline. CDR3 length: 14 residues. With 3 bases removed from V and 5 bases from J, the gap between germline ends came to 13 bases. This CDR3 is CASSDSRGSTEAFF. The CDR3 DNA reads TGTGCCAGCAGTGATTCTCGGGGATCGACTGAAGCTTTCTTT.

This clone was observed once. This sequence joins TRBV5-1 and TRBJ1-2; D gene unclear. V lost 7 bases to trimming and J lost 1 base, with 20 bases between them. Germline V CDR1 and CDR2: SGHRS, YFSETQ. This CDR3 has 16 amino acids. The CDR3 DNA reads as TGCGCCAGCCGGAACCAAGACAAACGAAGTAACTATGGCTACACCTTC. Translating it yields CASRNQDKRSNYGYTF. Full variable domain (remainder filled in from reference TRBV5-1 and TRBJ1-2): KAGVTQTPRYLIKTRGQQVTLSCSPISGHRSVSWYQQTPGQGLQFLFEYFSETQRNKGNFPGRFSGRQFSNSRSEMNVSTLELGDSALYLCASRNQDKRSNYGYTFGSGTRLTVV.

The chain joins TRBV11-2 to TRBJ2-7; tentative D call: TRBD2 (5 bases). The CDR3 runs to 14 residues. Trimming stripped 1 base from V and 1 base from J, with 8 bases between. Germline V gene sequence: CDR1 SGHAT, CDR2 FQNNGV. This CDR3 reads CASSLARGSYEQYF. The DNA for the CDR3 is TGTGCCAGCAGCTTAGCTCGGGGATCCTACGAGCAGTACTTC.

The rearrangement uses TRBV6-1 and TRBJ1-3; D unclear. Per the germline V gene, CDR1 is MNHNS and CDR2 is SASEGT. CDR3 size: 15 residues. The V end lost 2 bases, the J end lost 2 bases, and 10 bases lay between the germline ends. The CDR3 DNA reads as TGTGCCAGCAGTGAAAACATAATCGCTGGAAACACCATATATTTT. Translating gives CASSENIIAGNTIYF.

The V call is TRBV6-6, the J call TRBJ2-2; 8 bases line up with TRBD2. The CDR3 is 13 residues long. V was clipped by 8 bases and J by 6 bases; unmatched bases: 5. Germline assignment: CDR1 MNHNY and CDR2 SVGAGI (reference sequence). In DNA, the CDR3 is TGTGCCAGCTTACGGGAGGGAGCCGGGGAGCTGTTTTTT. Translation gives CASLREGAGELFF.

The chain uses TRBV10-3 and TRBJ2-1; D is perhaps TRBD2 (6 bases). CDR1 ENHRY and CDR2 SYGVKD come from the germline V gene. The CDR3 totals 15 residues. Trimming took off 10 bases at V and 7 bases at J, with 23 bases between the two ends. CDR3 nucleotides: TGTGCCACCCTCCTCGGCTTGCGGGAACGGAATGAGCAGTTCTTC. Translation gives CATLLGLRERNEQFF.

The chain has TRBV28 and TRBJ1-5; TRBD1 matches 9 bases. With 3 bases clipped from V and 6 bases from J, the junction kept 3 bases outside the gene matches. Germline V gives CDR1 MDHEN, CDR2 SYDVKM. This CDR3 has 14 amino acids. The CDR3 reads CASSLGQGGQPQHF. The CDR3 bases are TGTGCCAGCAGTTTGGGACAGGGAGGTCAGCCCCAGCATTTT. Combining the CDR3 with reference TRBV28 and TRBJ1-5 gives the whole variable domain DVKVTQSSRYLVKRTGEKVFLECVQDMDHENMFWYRQDPGLGLRLIYFSYDVKMKEKGDIPEGYSVSREKKERFSLILESASTNQTSMYLCASSLGQGGQPQHFGDGTRLSIL.

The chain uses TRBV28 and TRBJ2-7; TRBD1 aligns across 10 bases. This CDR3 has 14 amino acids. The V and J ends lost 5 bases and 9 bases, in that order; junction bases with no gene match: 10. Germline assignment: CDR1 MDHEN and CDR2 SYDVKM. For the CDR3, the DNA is TGTGCCAGCAGTGGCGGGACAGGGGCATATCGGCAGTACTTC. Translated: CASSGGTGAYRQYF.

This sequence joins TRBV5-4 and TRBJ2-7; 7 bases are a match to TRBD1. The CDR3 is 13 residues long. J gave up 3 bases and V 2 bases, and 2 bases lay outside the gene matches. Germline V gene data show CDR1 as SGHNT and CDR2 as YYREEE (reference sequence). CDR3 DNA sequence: TGTGCCAGCAGCTTATGGACAGGCTACGAGCAGTACTTC. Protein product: CASSLWTGYEQYF. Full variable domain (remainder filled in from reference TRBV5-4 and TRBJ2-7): ETGVTQSPTHLIKTRGQQVTLRCSSQSGHNTVSWYQQALGQGPQFIFQYYREEENGRGNFPPRFSGLQFPNYSSELNVNALELDDSALYLCASSLWTGYEQYFGPGTRLTVT.

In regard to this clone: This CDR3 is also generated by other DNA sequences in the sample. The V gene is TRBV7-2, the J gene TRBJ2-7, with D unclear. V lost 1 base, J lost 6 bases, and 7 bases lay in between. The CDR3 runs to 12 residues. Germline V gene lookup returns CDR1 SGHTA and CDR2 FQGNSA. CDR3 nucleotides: TGTGCCAGCAGCTTAGGTCCTAGCGAGCAGTACTTC. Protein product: CASSLGPSEQYF.

The DNA for the CDR3 is TGTGCCAGCAGCCCCCGAGGGCAGAACACCGGGGAGCTGTTTTTT. This gives the protein CASSPRGQNTGELFF. The rearrangement uses TRBV4-2 and TRBJ2-2; D might be TRBD2 (5 bases). The germline CDR1 and CDR2 sequences are LGHNA and YNFKEQ. The CDR3 is 15 residues long. The V end lost 4 bases, the J end lost 1 base, and 10 bases lay between the germline ends.

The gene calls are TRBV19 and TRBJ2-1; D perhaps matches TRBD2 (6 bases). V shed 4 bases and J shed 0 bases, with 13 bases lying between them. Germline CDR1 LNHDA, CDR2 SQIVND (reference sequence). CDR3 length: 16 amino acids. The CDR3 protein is CASSTGRGSSYNEQFF. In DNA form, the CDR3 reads TGTGCCAGTAGTACGGGACGGGGGAGCTCCTACAATGAGCAGTTCTTC.

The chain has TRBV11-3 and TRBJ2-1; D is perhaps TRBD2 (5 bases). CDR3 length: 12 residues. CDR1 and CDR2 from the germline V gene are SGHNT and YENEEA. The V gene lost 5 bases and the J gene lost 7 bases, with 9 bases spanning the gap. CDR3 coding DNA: TGTGCCAGCAGCCAACTAGGGAATGAGCAGTTCTTC. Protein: CASSQLGNEQFF.

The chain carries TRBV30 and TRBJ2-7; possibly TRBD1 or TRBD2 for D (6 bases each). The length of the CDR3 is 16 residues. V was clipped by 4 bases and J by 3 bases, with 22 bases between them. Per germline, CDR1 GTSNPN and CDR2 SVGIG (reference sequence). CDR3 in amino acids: CAWTDNTFRGGYEQYF. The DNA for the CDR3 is TGTGCCTGGACCGATAATACCTTCAGGGGAGGCTACGAGCAGTACTTC. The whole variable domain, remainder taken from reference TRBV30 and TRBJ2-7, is SQTIHQWPATLVQPVGSPLSLECTVEGTSNPNLYWYRQAAGRGLQLLFYSVGIGQISSEVPQNLSASRPQDRQFILSSKKLLLSDSGFYLCAWTDNTFRGGYEQYFGPGTRLTVT.

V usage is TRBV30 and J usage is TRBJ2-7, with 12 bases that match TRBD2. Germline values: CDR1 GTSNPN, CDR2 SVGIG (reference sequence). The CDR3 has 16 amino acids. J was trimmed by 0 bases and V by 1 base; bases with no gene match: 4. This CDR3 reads CAWSGLAGDLSYEQYF. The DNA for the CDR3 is TGTGCCTGGAGTGGACTAGCGGGAGATCTCTCCTACGAGCAGTACTTC. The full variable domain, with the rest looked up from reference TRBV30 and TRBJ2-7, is SQTIHQWPATLVQPVGSPLSLECTVEGTSNPNLYWYRQAAGRGLQLLFYSVGIGQISSEVPQNLSASRPQDRQFILSSKKLLLSDSGFYLCAWSGLAGDLSYEQYFGPGTRLTVT.

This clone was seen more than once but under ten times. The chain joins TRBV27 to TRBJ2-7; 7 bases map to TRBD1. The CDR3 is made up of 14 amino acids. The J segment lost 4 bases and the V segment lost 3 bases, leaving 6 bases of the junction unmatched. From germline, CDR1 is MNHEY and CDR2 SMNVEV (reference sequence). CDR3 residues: CASSLPGQKYEQYF. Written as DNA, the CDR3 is TGTGCCAGCAGTTTGCCGGGACAGAAATACGAGCAGTACTTC.

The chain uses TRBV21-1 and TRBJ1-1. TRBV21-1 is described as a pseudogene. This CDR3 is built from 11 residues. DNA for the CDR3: TGTGCCAGCAGCAGAGGGGGGCAAGCTTTCTTT. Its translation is CASSRGGQAFF.